Given below is one T cell receptor beta chain in context. The repertoire was sequenced with immunoSEQ multiplex PCR; TCRdb's copy has only in-frame clones and lacks some. The sample has over 130,000 clones, around 82% seen once. This entry belongs to a study of cytotoxic CD8 clonotypes in ibrutinib-treated CLL. V dropped 0 bases and J dropped 5 bases, with 10 bases sitting between them. From germline, CDR1 is SEHNR and CDR2 FQNEAQ (reference sequence). The CDR3 has 14 residues. The rearrangement uses TRBV7-9 and TRBJ2-5; D is perhaps TRBD1 (6 bases). The source material was PBMCs, sampled after 36 months of ibrutinib treatment. This sequence originates from a human donor with chronic lymphocytic leukemia. The CDR3 loop is CASSLAGRGETQYF. CDR3 DNA: TGTGCCAGCAGCTTAGCTGGCAGGGGTGAGACCCAGTACTTC.